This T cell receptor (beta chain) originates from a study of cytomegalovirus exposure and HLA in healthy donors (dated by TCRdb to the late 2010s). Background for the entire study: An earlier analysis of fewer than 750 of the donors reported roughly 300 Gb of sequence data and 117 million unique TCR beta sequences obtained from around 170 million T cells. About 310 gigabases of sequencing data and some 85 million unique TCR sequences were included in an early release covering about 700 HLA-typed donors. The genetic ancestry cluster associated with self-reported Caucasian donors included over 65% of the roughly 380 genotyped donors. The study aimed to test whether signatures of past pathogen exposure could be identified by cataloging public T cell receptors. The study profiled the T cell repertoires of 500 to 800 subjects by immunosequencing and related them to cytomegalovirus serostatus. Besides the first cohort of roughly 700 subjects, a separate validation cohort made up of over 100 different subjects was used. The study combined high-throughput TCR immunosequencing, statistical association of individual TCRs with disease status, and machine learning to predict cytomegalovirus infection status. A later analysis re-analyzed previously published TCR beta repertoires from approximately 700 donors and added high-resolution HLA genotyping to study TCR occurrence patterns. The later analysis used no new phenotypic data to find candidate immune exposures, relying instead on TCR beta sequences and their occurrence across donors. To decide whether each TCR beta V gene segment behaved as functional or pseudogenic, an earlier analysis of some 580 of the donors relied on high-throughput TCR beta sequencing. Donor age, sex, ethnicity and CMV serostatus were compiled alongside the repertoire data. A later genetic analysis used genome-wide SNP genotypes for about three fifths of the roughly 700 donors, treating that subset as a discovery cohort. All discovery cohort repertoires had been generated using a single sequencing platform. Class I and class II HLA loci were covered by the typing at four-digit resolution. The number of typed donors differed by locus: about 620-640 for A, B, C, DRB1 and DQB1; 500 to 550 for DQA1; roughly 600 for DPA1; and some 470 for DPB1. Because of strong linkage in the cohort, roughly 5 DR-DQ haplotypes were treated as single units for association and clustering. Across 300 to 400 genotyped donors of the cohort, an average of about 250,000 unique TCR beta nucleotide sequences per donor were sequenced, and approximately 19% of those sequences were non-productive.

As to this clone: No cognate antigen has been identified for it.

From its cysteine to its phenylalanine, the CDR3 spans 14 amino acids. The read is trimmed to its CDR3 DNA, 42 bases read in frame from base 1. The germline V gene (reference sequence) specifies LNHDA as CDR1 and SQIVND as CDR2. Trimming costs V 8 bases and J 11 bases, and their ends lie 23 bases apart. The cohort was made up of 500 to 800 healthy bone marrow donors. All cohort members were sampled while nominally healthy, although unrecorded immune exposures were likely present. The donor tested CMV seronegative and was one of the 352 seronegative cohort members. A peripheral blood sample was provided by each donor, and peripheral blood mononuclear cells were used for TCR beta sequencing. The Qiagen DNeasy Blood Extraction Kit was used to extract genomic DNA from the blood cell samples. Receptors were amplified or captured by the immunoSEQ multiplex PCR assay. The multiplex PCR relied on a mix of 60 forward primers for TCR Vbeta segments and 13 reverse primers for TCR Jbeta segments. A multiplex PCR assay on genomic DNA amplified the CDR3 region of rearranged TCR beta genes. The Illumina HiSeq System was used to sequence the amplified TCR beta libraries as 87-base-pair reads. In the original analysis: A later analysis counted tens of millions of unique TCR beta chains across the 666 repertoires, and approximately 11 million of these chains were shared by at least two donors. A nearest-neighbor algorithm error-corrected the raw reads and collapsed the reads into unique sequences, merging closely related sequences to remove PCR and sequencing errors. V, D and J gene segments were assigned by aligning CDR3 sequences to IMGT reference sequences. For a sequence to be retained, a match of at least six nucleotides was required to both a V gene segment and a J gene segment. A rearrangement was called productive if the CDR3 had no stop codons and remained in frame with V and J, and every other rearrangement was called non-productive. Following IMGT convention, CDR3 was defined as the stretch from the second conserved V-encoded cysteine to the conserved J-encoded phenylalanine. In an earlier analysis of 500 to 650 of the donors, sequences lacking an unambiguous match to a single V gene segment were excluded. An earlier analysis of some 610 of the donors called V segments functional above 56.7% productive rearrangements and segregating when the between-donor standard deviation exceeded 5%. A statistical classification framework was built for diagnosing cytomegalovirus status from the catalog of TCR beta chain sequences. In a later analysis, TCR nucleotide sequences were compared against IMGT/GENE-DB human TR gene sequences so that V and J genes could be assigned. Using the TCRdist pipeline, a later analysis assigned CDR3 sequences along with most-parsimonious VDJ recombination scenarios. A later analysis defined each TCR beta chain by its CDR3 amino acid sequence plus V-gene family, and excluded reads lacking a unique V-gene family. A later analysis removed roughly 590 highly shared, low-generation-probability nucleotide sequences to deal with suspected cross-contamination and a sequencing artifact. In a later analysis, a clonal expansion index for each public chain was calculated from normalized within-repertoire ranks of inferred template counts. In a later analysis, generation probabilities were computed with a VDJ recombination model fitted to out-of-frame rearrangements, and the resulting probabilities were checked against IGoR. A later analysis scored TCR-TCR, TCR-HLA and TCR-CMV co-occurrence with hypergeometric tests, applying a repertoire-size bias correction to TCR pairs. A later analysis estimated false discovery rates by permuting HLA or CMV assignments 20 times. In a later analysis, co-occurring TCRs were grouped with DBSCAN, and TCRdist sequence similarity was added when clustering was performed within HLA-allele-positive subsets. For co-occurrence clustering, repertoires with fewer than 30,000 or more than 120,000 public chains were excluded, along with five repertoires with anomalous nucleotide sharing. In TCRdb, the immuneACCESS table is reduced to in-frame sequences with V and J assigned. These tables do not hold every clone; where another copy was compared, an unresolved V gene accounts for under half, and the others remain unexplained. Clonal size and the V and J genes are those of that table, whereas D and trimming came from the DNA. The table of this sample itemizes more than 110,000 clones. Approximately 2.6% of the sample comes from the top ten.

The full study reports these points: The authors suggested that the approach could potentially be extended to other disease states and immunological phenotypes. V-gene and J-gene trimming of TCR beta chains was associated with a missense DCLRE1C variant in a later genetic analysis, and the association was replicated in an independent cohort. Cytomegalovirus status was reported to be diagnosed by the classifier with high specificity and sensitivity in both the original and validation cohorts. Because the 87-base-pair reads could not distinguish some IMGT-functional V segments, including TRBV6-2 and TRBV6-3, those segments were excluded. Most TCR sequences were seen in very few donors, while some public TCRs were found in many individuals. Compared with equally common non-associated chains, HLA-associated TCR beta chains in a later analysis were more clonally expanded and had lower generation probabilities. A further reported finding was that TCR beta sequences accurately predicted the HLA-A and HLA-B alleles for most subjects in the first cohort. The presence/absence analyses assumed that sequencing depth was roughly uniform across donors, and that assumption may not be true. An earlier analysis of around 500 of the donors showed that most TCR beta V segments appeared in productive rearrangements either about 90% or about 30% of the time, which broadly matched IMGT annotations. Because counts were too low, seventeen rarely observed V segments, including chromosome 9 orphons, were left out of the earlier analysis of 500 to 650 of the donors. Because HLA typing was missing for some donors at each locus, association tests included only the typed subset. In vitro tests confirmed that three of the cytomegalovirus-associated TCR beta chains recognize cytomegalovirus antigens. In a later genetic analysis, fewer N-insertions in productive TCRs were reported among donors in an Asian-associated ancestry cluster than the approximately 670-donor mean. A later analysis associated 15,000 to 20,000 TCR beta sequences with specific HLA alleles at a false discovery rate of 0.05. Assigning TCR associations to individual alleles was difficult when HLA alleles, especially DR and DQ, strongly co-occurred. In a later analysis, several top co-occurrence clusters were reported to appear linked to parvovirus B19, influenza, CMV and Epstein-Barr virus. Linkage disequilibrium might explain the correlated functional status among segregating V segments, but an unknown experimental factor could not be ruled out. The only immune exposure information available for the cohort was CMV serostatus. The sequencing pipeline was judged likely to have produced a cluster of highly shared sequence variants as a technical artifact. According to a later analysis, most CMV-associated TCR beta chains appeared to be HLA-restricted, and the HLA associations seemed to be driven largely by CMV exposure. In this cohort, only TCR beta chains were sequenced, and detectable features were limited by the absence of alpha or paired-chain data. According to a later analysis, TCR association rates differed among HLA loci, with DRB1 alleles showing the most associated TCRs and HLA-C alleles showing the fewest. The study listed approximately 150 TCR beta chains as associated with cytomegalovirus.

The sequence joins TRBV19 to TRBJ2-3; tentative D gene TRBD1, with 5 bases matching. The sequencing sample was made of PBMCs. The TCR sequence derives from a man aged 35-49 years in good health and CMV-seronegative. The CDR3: CASEVGRGRTLQYF. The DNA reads TGTGCCAGTGAGGTGGGTAGGGGAAGGACATTGCAGTATTTT. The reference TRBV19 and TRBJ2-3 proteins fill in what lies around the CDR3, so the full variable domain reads DGGITQSPKYLFRKEGQNVTLSCEQNLNHDAMYWYRQDPGQGLRLIYYSQIVNDFQKGDIAEGYSVSREKKESFPLTVTSAQKNPTAFYLCASEVGRGRTLQYFGPGTRLTVL.